This TCR beta chain was sequenced in a study of control samples from healthy donors and cancer patients. Repertoires were generated with immunoSEQ multiplex PCR, while TCRdb's copy carries only in-frame clones and drops some. Of 170,000 or so clones in the sample, 90% to 95% were seen once. Per germline, CDR1 SGDLS and CDR2 YYNGEE. The CDR3 is 15 amino acids. With V trimmed by 4 bases and J by 5 bases, 9 bases remained unmatched. The chain carries TRBV9 and TRBJ2-5, with TRBD1 matching over 9 bases. The source is a woman under 30 in good health. The specimen was blood. The CDR3 sequence is CASSPGTGFRETQYF. As DNA, the CDR3 is TGTGCCAGCAGCCCCGGGACAGGGTTCCGGGAGACCCAGTACTTC.